This T cell receptor beta chain was sequenced for a study of T cells in Graves' hyperthyroidism and ophthalmopathy. General observations from the study: Ophthalmopathy was model-predicted a median approximately 6.9 months pre-onset.

As to this clonotype: Its antigen is not known.

Authors of the study amplified TCR beta CDR3 regions from RNA transcripts. A set of HTBI primers served as the primers for a first-round RT-PCR of the TCR CDR3. TCRdb recomputed calls from the multiplex PCR reads with MiXCR, one row per CDR3 protein. The top ten clones hold roughly 20% of a sample with fewer than 500,000 distinct CDR3 sequences, roughly 14% of them seen once. V was shortened by 4 bases and J by 0 bases, with 11 bases between the two germline ends. The CDR3 extends over 16 amino acids. Germline V gene sequence: CDR1 SGHTS, CDR2 YDEGEE. On the basis of clinical symptoms, serum thyroxine and TRAb, thyroid ultrasound and orbital computed tomography, diagnoses were made.

The TCR comes from a young man with Graves' hyperthyroidism that later progressed to Graves' ophthalmopathy. The rearrangement links TRBV5-8 to TRBJ1-6; no clear D. The specimen sequenced was blood. The CDR3 nucleotides are TGTGCCAGCAGCCCCGGGAGACCCTCCTATAATTCACCCCTCCACTTT. Translated, it gives CASSPGRPSYNSPLHF.